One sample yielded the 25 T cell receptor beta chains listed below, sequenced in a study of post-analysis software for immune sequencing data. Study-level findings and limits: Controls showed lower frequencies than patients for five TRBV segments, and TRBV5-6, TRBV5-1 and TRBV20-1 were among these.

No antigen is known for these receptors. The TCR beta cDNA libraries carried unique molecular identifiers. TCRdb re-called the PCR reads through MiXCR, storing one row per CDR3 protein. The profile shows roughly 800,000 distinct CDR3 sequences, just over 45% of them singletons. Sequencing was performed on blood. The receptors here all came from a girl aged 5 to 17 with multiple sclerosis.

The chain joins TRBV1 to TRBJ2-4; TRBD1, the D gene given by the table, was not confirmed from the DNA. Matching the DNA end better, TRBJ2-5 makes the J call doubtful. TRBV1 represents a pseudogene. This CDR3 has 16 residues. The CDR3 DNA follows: TGCACCAGCAGCCAAGATCGGGGGGACCCGGTGGAGACCCAGTACTTC. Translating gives CTSSQDRGDPVETQYF.

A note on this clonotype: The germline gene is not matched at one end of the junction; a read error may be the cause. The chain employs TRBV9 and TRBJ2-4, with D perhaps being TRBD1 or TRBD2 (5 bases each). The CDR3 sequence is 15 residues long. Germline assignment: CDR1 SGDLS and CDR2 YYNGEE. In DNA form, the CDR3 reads TGCGCCAGCAGCGTACACTGGCAGGGAGAAAACATTCAGTACTTC. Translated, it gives CASSVHWQGENIQYF.

The CDR3 spells CASTLAGGTDTQYF. The CDR3 DNA sequence: TGTGCCAGTACCCTAGCGGGAGGCACAGATACGCAGTATTTT. V usage is TRBV19 and J usage is TRBJ2-3, with 10 positions matching TRBD2. The CDR3 spans 14 residues. CDR1 and CDR2 from the germline V gene are LNHDA and SQIVND (reference sequence). V lost 7 bases and J lost 1; bases outside the gene matches: 2.

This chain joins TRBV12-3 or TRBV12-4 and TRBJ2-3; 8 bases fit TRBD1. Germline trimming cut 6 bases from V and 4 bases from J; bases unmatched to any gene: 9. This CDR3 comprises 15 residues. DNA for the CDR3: TGTGCCAGCAGAAAAACAGGGGGAAGCGCAGATACGCAGTATTTT. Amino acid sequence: CASRKTGGSADTQYF.

The CDR3 DNA sequence: TGCGCCAGCAGCTTGGTACAGGGTCAGGACGAGCAGTACTTC. Protein product: CASSLVQGQDEQYF. V and J are TRBV5-1 and TRBJ2-7, with a tentative D call TRBD1 (6 bases). V lost 0 bases, J lost 5 bases, and 12 bases lay in between. Germline values: CDR1 SGHRS, CDR2 YFSETQ. The CDR3 covers 14 residues.

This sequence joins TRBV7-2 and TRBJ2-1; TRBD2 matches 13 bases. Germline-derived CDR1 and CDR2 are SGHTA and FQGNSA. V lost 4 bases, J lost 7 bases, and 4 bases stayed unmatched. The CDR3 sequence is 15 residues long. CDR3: CASSWTSGSENEQFF. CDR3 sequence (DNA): TGTGCCAGCAGCTGGACTAGCGGGAGTGAGAATGAGCAGTTCTTC.

The CDR3 DNA reads TGTGCCAGCAGCTTAACCGGGAGAATGACAGATACGCAGTATTTT. It encodes CASSLTGRMTDTQYF. The rearrangement uses TRBV7-3 and TRBJ2-3, with a tentative D call TRBD2 (6 bases). Germline V gene data show CDR1 as SGHTA and CDR2 as FQGTGA. This CDR3 has 15 residues. V shed 0 bases and J shed 3 bases, with 10 bases lying between them.

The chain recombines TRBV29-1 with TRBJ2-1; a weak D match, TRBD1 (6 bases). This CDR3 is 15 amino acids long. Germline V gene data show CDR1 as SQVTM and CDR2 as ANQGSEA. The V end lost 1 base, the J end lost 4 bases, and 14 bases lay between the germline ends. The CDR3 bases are TGCAGCGTTGAAGGGTACGGGACAAGTTACAATGAGCAGTTCTTC. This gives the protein CSVEGYGTSYNEQFF.

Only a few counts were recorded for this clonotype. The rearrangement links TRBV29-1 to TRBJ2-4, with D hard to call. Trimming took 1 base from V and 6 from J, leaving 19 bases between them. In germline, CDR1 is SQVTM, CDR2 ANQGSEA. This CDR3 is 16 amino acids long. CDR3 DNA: TGCAGCGTTGAAGGCCCCTGGGCAGTTAATACAAACATTCAGTACTTC. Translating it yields CSVEGPWAVNTNIQYF. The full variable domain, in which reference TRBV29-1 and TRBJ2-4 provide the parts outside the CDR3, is SAVISQKPSRDICQRGTSLTIQCQVDSQVTMMFWYRQQPGQSLTLIATANQGSEATYESGFVIDKFPISRPNLTFSTLTVSNMSPEDSSIYLCSVEGPWAVNTNIQYFGAGTRLSVL.

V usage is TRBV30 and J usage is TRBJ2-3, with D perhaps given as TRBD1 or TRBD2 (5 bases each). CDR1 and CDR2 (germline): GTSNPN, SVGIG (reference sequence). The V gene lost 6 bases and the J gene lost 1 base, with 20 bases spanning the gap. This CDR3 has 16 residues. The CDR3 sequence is CACKNLLRGRTDTQYF. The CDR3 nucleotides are TGTGCCTGTAAGAACCTTTTGAGGGGCCGCACAGATACGCAGTATTTT.

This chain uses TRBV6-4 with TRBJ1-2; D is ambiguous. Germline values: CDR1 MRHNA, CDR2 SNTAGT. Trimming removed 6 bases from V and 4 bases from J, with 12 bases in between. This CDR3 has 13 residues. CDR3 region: CASSAEAGYGYTF. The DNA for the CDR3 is TGTGCCAGCAGCGCCGAAGCAGGCTATGGCTACACCTTC.

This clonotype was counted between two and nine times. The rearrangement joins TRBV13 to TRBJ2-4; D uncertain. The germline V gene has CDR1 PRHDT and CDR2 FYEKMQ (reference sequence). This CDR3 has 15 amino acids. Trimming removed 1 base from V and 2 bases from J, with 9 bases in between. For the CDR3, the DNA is TGTGCCAGCAGCTTAGTTCGAGGATCCAAAAACATTCAGTACTTC. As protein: CASSLVRGSKNIQYF.

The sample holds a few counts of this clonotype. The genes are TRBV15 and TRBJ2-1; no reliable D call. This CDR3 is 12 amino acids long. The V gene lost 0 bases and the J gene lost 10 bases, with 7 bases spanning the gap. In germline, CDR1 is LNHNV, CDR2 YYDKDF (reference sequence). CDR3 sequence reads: CATSRDLREQFF. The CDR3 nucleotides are TGTGCCACCAGCAGAGATCTTCGCGAGCAGTTCTTC.

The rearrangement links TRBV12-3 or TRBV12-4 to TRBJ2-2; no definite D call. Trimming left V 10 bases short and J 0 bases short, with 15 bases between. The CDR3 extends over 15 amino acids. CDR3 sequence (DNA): TGTGCCACCAGGCGGAGTAGGACGAACACCGGGGAGCTGTTTTTT. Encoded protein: CATRRSRTNTGELFF.

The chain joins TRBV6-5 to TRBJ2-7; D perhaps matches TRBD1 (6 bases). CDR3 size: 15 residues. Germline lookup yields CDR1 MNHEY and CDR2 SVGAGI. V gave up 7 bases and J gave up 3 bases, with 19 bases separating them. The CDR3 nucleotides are TGTGCCAGCACCAGAAACCAGGGGCTTATCTACGAGCAGTACTTC. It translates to CASTRNQGLIYEQYF.

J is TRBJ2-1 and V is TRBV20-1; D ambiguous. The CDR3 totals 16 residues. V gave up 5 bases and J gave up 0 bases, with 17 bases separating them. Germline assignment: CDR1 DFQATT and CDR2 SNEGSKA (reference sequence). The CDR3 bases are TGCAGTGCTCCGCGAAGTCAACTGTTCTCCTACAATGAGCAGTTCTTC. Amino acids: CSAPRSQLFSYNEQFF.

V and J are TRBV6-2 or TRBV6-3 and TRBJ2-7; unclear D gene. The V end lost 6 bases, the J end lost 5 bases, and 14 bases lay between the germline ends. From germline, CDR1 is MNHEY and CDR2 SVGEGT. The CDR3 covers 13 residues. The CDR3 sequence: CASRRTPLDEQYF. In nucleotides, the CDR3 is TGTGCCAGCAGACGCACCCCGCTGGACGAGCAGTACTTC.

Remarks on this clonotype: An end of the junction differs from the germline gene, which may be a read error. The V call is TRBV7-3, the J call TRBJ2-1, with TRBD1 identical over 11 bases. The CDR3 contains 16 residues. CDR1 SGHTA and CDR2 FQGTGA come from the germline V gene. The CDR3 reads CVSSLVGTGGYNEQFF. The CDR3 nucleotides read TGTGTCAGCAGCTTAGTGGGGACAGGGGGTTACAATGAGCAGTTCTTC.

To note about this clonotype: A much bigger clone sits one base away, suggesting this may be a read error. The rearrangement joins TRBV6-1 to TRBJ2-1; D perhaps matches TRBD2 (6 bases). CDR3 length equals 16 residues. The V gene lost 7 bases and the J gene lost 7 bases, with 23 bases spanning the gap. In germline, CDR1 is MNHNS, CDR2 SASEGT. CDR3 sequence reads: CASIWASELQWNEQFF. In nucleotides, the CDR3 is TGTGCCAGCATCTGGGCTAGCGAGCTTCAATGGAATGAGCAGTTCTTC.

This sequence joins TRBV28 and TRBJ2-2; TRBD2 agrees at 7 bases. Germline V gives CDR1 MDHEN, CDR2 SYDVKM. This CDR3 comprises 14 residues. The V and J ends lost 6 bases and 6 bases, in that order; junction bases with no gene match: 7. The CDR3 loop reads CASRGGSVAGELFF. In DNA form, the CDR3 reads TGTGCCAGCAGGGGCGGGAGTGTCGCCGGGGAGCTGTTTTTT.

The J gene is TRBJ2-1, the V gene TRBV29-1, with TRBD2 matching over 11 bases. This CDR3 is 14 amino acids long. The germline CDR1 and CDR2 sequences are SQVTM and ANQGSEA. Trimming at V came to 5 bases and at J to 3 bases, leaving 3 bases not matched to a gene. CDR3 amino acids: CSVKLAGVYNEQFF. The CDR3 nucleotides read TGCAGCGTTAAACTAGCGGGGGTCTACAATGAGCAGTTCTTC.

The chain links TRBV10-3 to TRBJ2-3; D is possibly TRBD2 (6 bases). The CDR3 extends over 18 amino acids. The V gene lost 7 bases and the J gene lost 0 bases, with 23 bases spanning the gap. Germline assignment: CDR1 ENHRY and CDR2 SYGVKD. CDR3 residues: CAITERGTGDISTDTQYF. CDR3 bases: TGTGCCATCACCGAAAGAGGGACGGGAGATATTAGCACAGATACGCAGTATTTT.

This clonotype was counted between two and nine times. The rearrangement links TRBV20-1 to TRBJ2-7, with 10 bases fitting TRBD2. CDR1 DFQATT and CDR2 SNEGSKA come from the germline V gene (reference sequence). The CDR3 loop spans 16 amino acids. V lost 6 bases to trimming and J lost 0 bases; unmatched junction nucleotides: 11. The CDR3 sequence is CSAGGTSGTFSYEQYF. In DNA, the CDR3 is TGCAGTGCAGGGGGAACTAGCGGGACCTTCTCCTACGAGCAGTACTTC.

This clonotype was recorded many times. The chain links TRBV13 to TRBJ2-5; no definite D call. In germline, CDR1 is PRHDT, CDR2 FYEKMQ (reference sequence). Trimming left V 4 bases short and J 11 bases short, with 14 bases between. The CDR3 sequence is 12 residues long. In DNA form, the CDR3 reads TGTGCCAGCAGCTCCTCCTCACGTGAGCAGTACTTC. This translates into CASSSSSREQYF. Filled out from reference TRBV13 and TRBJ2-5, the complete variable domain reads AAGVIQSPRHLIKEKRETATLKCYPIPRHDTVYWYQQGPGQDPQFLISFYEKMQSDKGSIPDRFSAQQFSDYHSELNMSSLELGDSALYFCASSSSSREQYFGPGTRLLVL.

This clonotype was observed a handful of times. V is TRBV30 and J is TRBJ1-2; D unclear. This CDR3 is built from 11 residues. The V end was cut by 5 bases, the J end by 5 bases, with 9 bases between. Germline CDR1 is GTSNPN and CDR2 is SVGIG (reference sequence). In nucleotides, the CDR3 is TGTGCCTGGTCACAGAGTTATGGCTACACCTTC. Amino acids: CAWSQSYGYTF.